Following are 22 T cell receptor beta chains from one sample sequenced in a study of blood T cell repertoires in COVID-19. TCRdb's table, derived via immunoSEQ multiplex PCR, lists solely in-frame clones and lacks some. The repertoire includes approximately 300,000 clones, about 89% of them detected once, and approximately 5.3% sits in the top ten. The sample taken for sequencing was PBMCs or T cells enriched from blood (not recorded which). Receptors originate from a woman in her twenties or thirties who had recovered from COVID-19.

This rearrangement joins TRBV23-1 to TRBJ2-7, with 9 bases lining up with TRBD1. TRBV23-1 is an open reading frame whose function is uncertain. This CDR3 region has 16 residues. Trimming cost V 6 bases and J 1 base; bases outside gene matches: 10. CDR3 in DNA: TGCGCCAGCAGCCGACGGACAGGGGAACGATCCTACGAGCAGTACTTC. This translates into CASSRRTGERSYEQYF.

J is TRBJ1-2 and V is TRBV5-1, with 8 bases fitting TRBD1. The CDR3 is made up of 15 amino acids. The ends lost 0 bases at V and 7 bases at J; junction bases unmatched: 8. CDR1 and CDR2 from the germline V gene are SGHRS and YFSETQ. The CDR3 DNA is TGCGCCAGCAGCTTGGCCGCAGGGGGCACTAGTGGCTACACCTTC. Translated, it gives CASSLAAGGTSGYTF.

J is TRBJ2-1 and V is TRBV27; 7 bases map to TRBD2. The CDR3 is 16 amino acids. Losses at the gene ends were 8 bases for V and 2 bases for J; bases not matched to a gene: 12. The V gene's germline CDR1 is MNHEY and CDR2 SMNVEV (reference sequence). In DNA, the CDR3 is TGTGCCAGCGTTAGGGAGGGGCGCCAACCCTACAATGAGCAGTTCTTC. This gives the protein CASVREGRQPYNEQFF.

The chain has TRBV16 and TRBJ1-2, with TRBD1 matching over 9 bases. CDR3 length: 14 amino acids. The junction had 4 bases not matched to a gene; V was cut back by 4 bases and J by 4 bases. CDR1 is KGHSY and CDR2 is FQNENV in the germline V gene. DNA of the CDR3: TGTGCCAGCAGCCCTTGGACAGGGGTCTATGGCTACACCTTC. Encoded protein: CASSPWTGVYGYTF.

The chain carries TRBV27 and TRBJ1-4; TRBD1 matches 7 bases. Germline-derived CDR1 and CDR2 are MNHEY and SMNVEV (reference sequence). The CDR3 is 15 amino acids. Unmatched junction bases numbered 11, after V lost 6 bases and J lost 7 bases. DNA for the CDR3: TGTGCCAGCAGACGGGACAGTTTTTCGGCTGAAAAACTGTTTTTT. The encoded protein is CASRRDSFSAEKLFF.

Note on this clone: The junction departs from the called germline gene at one end, perhaps through a read error. The chain is built from TRBV7-7 and TRBJ2-5; tentatively, D is TRBD1 (7 bases). The CDR3 has 15 residues. CDR1 is SSHAT, CDR2 FNYEAQ, per germline (reference sequence). As DNA, the CDR3 is TGTGCTAGCAGCGTTGCCGGGACAGCCGGGGGGACCCAGTACTTC. This codes for CASSVAGTAGGTQYF.

The V gene is TRBV5-1, the J gene TRBJ2-7, with 9 bases fitting TRBD2. The V segment lost 3 bases and the J segment 0 bases; nucleotides outside the gene matches: 4. Germline CDR1 and CDR2: SGHRS and YFSETQ. CDR3 length equals 15 residues. In DNA, the CDR3 is TGCGCCAGCAGCTCACTAGCGGGCAGCTCCTACGAGCAGTACTTC. Translation: CASSSLAGSSYEQYF.

This clone was picked up a small number of times. The gene calls are TRBV30 and TRBJ2-7; TRBD1 matches 9 bases. Germline values: CDR1 GTSNPN, CDR2 SVGIG (reference sequence). The CDR3 has 15 residues. Trimming at V came to 3 bases and at J to 3 bases, leaving 9 bases not matched to a gene. CDR3: CAWSRGGQGNYEQYF. In DNA form, the CDR3 reads TGTGCCTGGAGCAGGGGAGGACAGGGGAACTACGAGCAGTACTTC.

The CDR3 is CASSESSAGVYGYTF. Written as DNA, the CDR3 is TGTGCCAGCAGTGAAAGTTCGGCAGGGGTCTATGGCTACACCTTC. The chain employs TRBV2 and TRBJ1-2; D is possibly TRBD1 (6 bases). Deletions cut 2 bases from V and 4 bases from J, with 14 bases between. Germline V gene lookup returns CDR1 SNHLY and CDR2 FYNNEI. This CDR3 has 15 amino acids. Variable domain in full (rest from reference TRBV2 and TRBJ1-2): EPEVTQTPSHQVTQMGQEVILRCVPISNHLYFYWYRQILGQKVEFLVSFYNNEISEKSEIFDDQFSVERPDGSNFTLKIRSTKLEDSAMYFCASSESSAGVYGYTFGSGTRLTVV.

V usage is TRBV12-5 and J usage is TRBJ1-4; D is undetermined. Trimming removed 0 bases at V and 8 bases at J, with 16 bases between. The CDR3 has 16 amino acids. Germline V lookup: CDR1 LGHNT, CDR2 FRNRAP. CDR3 amino acids: CASGLVGLPGEEKLFF. In nucleotides, the CDR3 is TGTGCTAGTGGTTTGGTCGGACTTCCTGGCGAGGAAAAACTGTTTTTT. Full variable domain (rest looked up from reference TRBV12-5 and TRBJ1-4): DARVTQTPRHKVTEMGQEVTMRCQPILGHNTVFWYRQTMMQGLELLAYFRNRAPLDDSGMPKDRFSAEMPDATLATLKIQPSEPRDSAVYFCASGLVGLPGEEKLFFGSGTQLSVL.

The genes are TRBV28 and TRBJ1-2; TRBD1 matches at 9 bases. The J segment lost 8 bases and the V segment lost 6 bases, leaving 10 bases of the junction unmatched. The CDR3 runs 14 residues. Germline assignment: CDR1 MDHEN and CDR2 SYDVKM. The CDR3 loop is CASSLQGQGKGYTF. In nucleotides, the CDR3 is TGTGCCAGCAGCCTACAGGGACAGGGAAAGGGCTACACCTTC.

This rearrangement joins TRBV2 to TRBJ1-1, with 7 bases aligning to TRBD1. The V gene's germline CDR1 is SNHLY and CDR2 FYNNEI. CDR3 length equals 14 residues. V lost 10 bases and J lost 3; bases outside the gene matches: 11. CDR3 in amino acids: CATRRDRVDTEAFF. CDR3 bases: TGTGCCACGAGGAGAGACAGGGTGGACACTGAAGCTTTCTTT. Looking up the rest from reference TRBV2 and TRBJ1-1 gives the full variable domain: EPEVTQTPSHQVTQMGQEVILRCVPISNHLYFYWYRQILGQKVEFLVSFYNNEISEKSEIFDDQFSVERPDGSNFTLKIRSTKLEDSAMYFCATRRDRVDTEAFFGQGTRLTVV.

Of note for this clone: Other DNA sequences in the same sample also yield this CDR3. The chain employs TRBV27 and TRBJ1-5; D is perhaps TRBD1 (5 bases). The V end lost 6 bases, the J end lost 3 bases, and 12 bases lay between the germline ends. The CDR3 sequence is 14 residues long. Germline CDR1 is MNHEY and CDR2 is SMNVEV (reference sequence). The CDR3 DNA is TGTGCCAGCAGGCGCCAGGGATCCAATCAGCCCCAGCATTTT. Amino acids: CASRRQGSNQPQHF.

The CDR3 nucleotides read TGTGCCAGCAGTCAGGGCGCTAATGAAAAACTGTTTTTT. It yields the protein CASSQGANEKLFF. The V gene is TRBV7-8, the J gene TRBJ1-4, with D maybe TRBD1 (5 bases). Trimming cost V 6 bases and J 3 bases, with 8 bases left between them. The CDR3 sequence is 13 residues long. Germline V lookup: CDR1 SGHVS, CDR2 FQNEAQ.

The rearrangement uses TRBV10-3 and TRBJ1-1; TRBD1 aligns across 7 bases. The J segment lost 1 base and the V segment lost 5 bases, leaving 4 bases of the junction unmatched. The CDR3 sequence is 14 residues long. Germline V gene data show CDR1 as ENHRY and CDR2 as SYGVKD. The DNA of the CDR3 is TGTGCCATCAGTCCGACAGGGAAGAACACTGAAGCTTTCTTT. It yields the protein CAISPTGKNTEAFF.

The V and J genes are TRBV19 and TRBJ2-1, with 8 bases aligning to TRBD1. The junction had 3 bases not matched to a gene; V was cut back by 4 bases and J by 7 bases. Per the germline V gene, CDR1 is LNHDA and CDR2 is SQIVND (reference sequence). The length of the CDR3 is 13 residues. The CDR3 nucleotides read TGTGCCAGTAGTACGGACAGGGAGAATGAGCAGTTCTTC. Its protein is CASSTDRENEQFF.

The CDR3 nucleotides are TGTGCCAGCAGTCCCGGGACAGGGCGCTATAATTCACCCCTCCACTTT. Its protein is CASSPGTGRYNSPLHF. The V and J genes are TRBV2 and TRBJ1-6, with 9 bases fitting TRBD1. V trimming: 5 bases; J trimming: 3 bases; junction bases outside the gene matches: 5. CDR3 length: 16 amino acids. Germline V gene sequence: CDR1 SNHLY, CDR2 FYNNEI.

This chain uses TRBV15 with TRBJ1-1, with D uncertain. The germline V gene has CDR1 LNHNV and CDR2 YYDKDF (reference sequence). The V end lost 9 bases, the J end lost 0 bases, and 11 bases lay between the germline ends. The CDR3 has 13 amino acids. CDR3 DNA: TGTGCCACTAAGACATACCTGAACACTGAAGCTTTCTTT. Its translation is CATKTYLNTEAFF.

V is TRBV5-4 and J is TRBJ1-1, with D uncertain. Germline V gene lookup returns CDR1 SGHNT and CDR2 YYREEE (reference sequence). The CDR3 has 13 residues. V was pared by 3 bases and J by 0 bases, with 6 bases between. CDR3: CASSSEVNTEAFF. The CDR3 coding sequence is TGTGCCAGCAGCTCTGAGGTGAACACTGAAGCTTTCTTT.

The V and J genes are TRBV5-1 and TRBJ1-6, with TRBD1 matching over 9 bases. Germline V gene data show CDR1 as SGHRS and CDR2 as YFSETQ. This CDR3 region has 15 residues. V trimming: 3 bases; J trimming: 9 bases; junction bases outside the gene matches: 7. The CDR3 sequence is CASSSGSTGGSPLHF. The CDR3 bases are TGCGCCAGCAGCTCGGGGTCGACAGGGGGTTCACCCCTCCACTTT.

The V gene is TRBV6-2 or TRBV6-3, the J gene TRBJ2-2; 7 bases align to TRBD2. V lost 2 bases to trimming and J lost 4 bases; unmatched junction nucleotides: 22. Germline loops: CDR1 MNHEY, CDR2 SVGEGT. This CDR3 comprises 21 residues. The CDR3 bases are TGTGCCAGCAGTTACGTCGAAAGGACTAGTATGCGTCTAGTAATCACCGGGGAGCTGTTTTTT. Its protein product is CASSYVERTSMRLVITGELFF.

The rearrangement uses TRBV2 and TRBJ1-3; D gene ambiguous. CDR1 SNHLY and CDR2 FYNNEI come from the germline V gene. The CDR3 has 14 amino acids. Trimming stripped 8 bases from V and 0 bases from J, with 11 bases between. The CDR3 is CASDPGISGNTIYF. Written as DNA, the CDR3 is TGTGCCAGCGATCCCGGGATCTCTGGAAACACCATATATTTT.